These 17 T cell receptor beta chains were all obtained from the same sample, sequenced in a study. MiXCR was run by TCRdb on the 5' RACE reads, yielding one entry per CDR3 protein. The table lists about 5,400 distinct CDR3 sequences, roughly 51% of them singletons. Sequencing was performed on memory CD4+ T cells sorted from blood. Subset here: memory CD4+ T cells, CD4+CD45RO+CD25-. The receptors were sampled from a female donor with breast cancer.

The V call is TRBV15, the J call TRBJ1-1; maybe TRBD1 (5 bases). Germline V gene lookup returns CDR1 LNHNV and CDR2 YYDKDF (reference sequence). Between the trimmed V and J ends, which lost 0 bases and 3 bases, there was a span of 17 bases. This CDR3 comprises 17 residues. The CDR3 sequence: CATSRESAGNRYTEAFF. The CDR3 coding sequence is TGTGCCACCAGCAGAGAATCGGCAGGGAATCGTTACACTGAAGCTTTCTTT.

The rearrangement joins TRBV2 to TRBJ2-3; TRBD2 aligns across 9 bases. The CDR3 runs to 16 residues. Germline CDR1 SNHLY, CDR2 FYNNEI. With 3 bases clipped from V and 0 bases from J, the junction kept 4 bases outside the gene matches. The CDR3 loop reads CASSDLAGASTDTQYF. CDR3 nucleotides: TGTGCCAGCAGTGACTTAGCGGGGGCTAGCACAGATACGCAGTATTTT.

The chain is built from TRBV20-1 and TRBJ1-1; D is uncertain. Germline CDR1 and CDR2: DFQATT and SNEGSKA (reference sequence). CDR3 length: 14 amino acids. This CDR3 is CTLTGPGVNTEAFF. In nucleotides, the CDR3 is TGCACCCTAACGGGCCCCGGGGTGAACACTGAAGCTTTCTTT.

This clonotype was recorded once. This chain joins TRBV5-1 and TRBJ1-1, with D tentatively TRBD1 (5 bases). Germline V lookup: CDR1 SGHRS, CDR2 YFSETQ. The CDR3 totals 19 residues. Trimming stripped 5 bases from V and 0 bases from J, with 26 bases between. The CDR3 is CASRRTTRGSAGMNTEAFF. Here the CDR3 DNA reads TGCGCCAGCAGGCGGACAACGAGGGGCAGCGCAGGGATGAACACTGAAGCTTTCTTT.

V gene TRBV5-1 combines with J gene TRBJ1-1; D unresolved. Germline CDR1 SGHRS, CDR2 YFSETQ. Between the trimmed V and J ends, which lost 0 bases and 1 base, there was a span of 7 bases. The CDR3 sequence is 14 residues long. The CDR3 here is CASSLDRRNTEAFF. CDR3 nucleotide sequence: TGCGCCAGCAGCTTGGACAGAAGGAACACTGAAGCTTTCTTT. The variable domain in full, with the rest retrieved from reference TRBV5-1 and TRBJ1-1, is KAGVTQTPRYLIKTRGQQVTLSCSPISGHRSVSWYQQTPGQGLQFLFEYFSETQRNKGNFPGRFSGRQFSNSRSEMNVSTLELGDSALYLCASSLDRRNTEAFFGQGTRLTVV.

This clonotype qualifies as medium-sized (0.01 to 0.1%). The rearrangement joins TRBV6-1 to TRBJ2-3; D gene ambiguous. Germline V gene sequence: CDR1 MNHNS, CDR2 SASEGT. Trimming took 0 bases from V and 4 from J, leaving 20 bases between them. CDR3 length equals 18 residues. The CDR3 sequence is CASSEAITGAAVSDTQYF. DNA of the CDR3: TGTGCCAGCAGTGAAGCGATAACCGGTGCGGCCGTGTCAGATACGCAGTATTTT.

This clonotype has just a few counts. V usage is TRBV5-1 and J usage is TRBJ2-7, with TRBD1 matching over 9 bases. The CDR3 length is 15 residues. J lost 7 bases, V lost 3 bases, and 11 bases had no gene match. Germline V gene lookup returns CDR1 SGHRS and CDR2 YFSETQ. The chain's CDR3 is CASSSSGQDRGEQYF. CDR3 DNA: TGCGCCAGCAGCTCGTCGGGACAGGACAGGGGAGAGCAGTACTTC.

This chain connects TRBV18 to TRBJ2-2, with a possible D match to TRBD2 (5 bases). The length of the CDR3 is 14 residues. Trimming cost V 3 bases and J 4 bases, with 9 bases left between them. In germline, CDR1 is KGHSH, CDR2 LQKENI. The CDR3 loop is CASSPQRVTGELFF. In DNA form, the CDR3 reads TGTGCCAGCTCACCCCAGAGGGTCACCGGGGAGCTGTTTTTT.

By share, this clonotype counts as medium-sized (0.01 to 0.1%). CDR3 sequence: CSAPGALAGAYQETQYF. In DNA, the CDR3 is TGCAGTGCCCCGGGGGCCCTAGCGGGAGCGTACCAAGAGACCCAGTACTTC. The chain joins TRBV20-1 to TRBJ2-5, with TRBD2 identical over 10 bases. Germline-derived CDR1 and CDR2 are DFQATT and SNEGSKA (reference sequence). This CDR3 has 17 residues. With 6 bases clipped from V and 0 bases from J, the junction kept 13 bases outside the gene matches.

This clonotype is labeled as medium-sized. The chain carries TRBV6-5 and TRBJ2-7, with D possibly matching TRBD1 (5 bases). Trimming pared 7 bases from V and 3 bases from J, leaving 13 bases between. Germline V gene sequence: CDR1 MNHEY, CDR2 SVGAGI. The CDR3 totals 13 residues. The CDR3 is CASNRQGGYEQYF. The CDR3 DNA reads TGTGCCAGCAATCGGCAGGGTGGCTACGAGCAGTACTTC.

The chain uses TRBV12-3 or TRBV12-4 and TRBJ1-1; TRBD1 agrees at 7 bases. The CDR3 has 16 amino acids. V gave up 6 bases and J gave up 1 base; unmatched junction bases: 11. CDR3: CASRNRGHRSNTEAFF. CDR3 sequence (DNA): TGTGCCAGCAGGAACAGGGGTCATAGATCGAACACTGAAGCTTTCTTT.

The chain recombines TRBV11-3 with TRBJ2-1, with D possibly matching TRBD1 (7 bases). V was cut by 3 bases and J by 3 bases, with 9 bases left in between. The germline CDR1 and CDR2 sequences are SGHNT and YENEEA. The CDR3 covers 14 residues. The CDR3 sequence is CASSFQGGYNEQFF. The CDR3 DNA reads TGTGCCAGCAGCTTTCAGGGGGGCTACAATGAGCAGTTCTTC.

The sample holds a few counts of this clonotype. This chain joins TRBV29-1 and TRBJ1-1; D might be TRBD1 (5 bases). Between the trimmed V and J ends, which lost 6 bases and 5 bases, there was a span of 16 bases. CDR1 SQVTM and CDR2 ANQGSEA come from the germline V gene. The CDR3 is made up of 13 amino acids. CDR3 amino acids: CSVHRDQWTEAFF. Here the CDR3 DNA reads TGCAGCGTCCACCGGGACCAGTGGACTGAAGCTTTCTTT.

This chain joins TRBV11-2 and TRBJ2-7; no clear D gene. The germline V gene has CDR1 SGHAT and CDR2 FQNNGV. V lost 5 bases and J 6 bases, leaving 20 bases between the germline ends. The CDR3 consists of 15 residues. The CDR3 coding sequence is TGTGCCAGCAGCGCAGCCCCGGGCCCCTCGGGCGAGCAGTACTTC. Amino acid sequence: CASSAAPGPSGEQYF.

The rearrangement links TRBV12-3 or TRBV12-4 to TRBJ1-5, with a tentative D call TRBD1 (6 bases). V was cut by 5 bases and J by 0 bases, with 8 bases left in between. The CDR3 is 14 amino acids. CDR3 bases: TGTGCCAGCAGTCTACAGGGTAGCAATCAGCCCCAGCATTTT. Amino acid sequence: CASSLQGSNQPQHF.

A few counts support this clonotype. This chain joins TRBV7-9 and TRBJ1-3; D gene unclear. Germline V gives CDR1 SEHNR, CDR2 FQNEAQ (reference sequence). The CDR3 contains 13 residues. Deletions cut 1 base from V and 3 bases from J, with 4 bases between. The CDR3 sequence: CASSLDVGNTIYF. The CDR3, as DNA: TGTGCCAGCAGCTTAGACGTTGGAAACACCATATATTTT. Based on the CDR3 plus reference TRBV7-9 and TRBJ1-3, the full variable domain is DTGVSQNPRHKITKRGQNVTFRCDPISEHNRLYWYRQTLGQGPEFLTYFQNEAQLEKSRLLSDRFSAERPKGSFSTLEIQRTEQGDSAMYLCASSLDVGNTIYFGEGSWLTVV.

J is TRBJ2-5 and V is TRBV5-1; D unclear. The CDR3 is 15 residues long. Germline CDR1 is SGHRS and CDR2 is YFSETQ. V lost 1 base to trimming and J lost 1 base, with 11 bases between them. As DNA, the CDR3 is TGCGCCAGCAGCTTGTCTCTGGGATTCCAAGAGACCCAGTACTTC. Translated, it gives CASSLSLGFQETQYF.